The rows below give T cell receptor beta chains drawn from one sample of a study of blood T cell repertoires in COVID-19. Clones were read by immunoSEQ multiplex PCR, and TCRdb kept only the in-frame ones, dropping some. This sample has about 150,000 clones, with about 85% found just once. Sequencing was carried out using peripheral blood. The origin of the receptors is a woman aged 60-70 years with COVID-19, enrolled during active disease. The CDR3 runs from the conserved cysteine through the conserved F or W. D genes are given only for firm matches. A row's size may be missing; if present it is once, few, many or a size class.

cdr3_aa cdr3_nt j_call clone_size v_call d_call
CASSLRGTEDEQYF TGTGCCAGCAGCTTGCGGGGTACTGAGGACGAGCAGTACTTC TRBJ2-7 NA TRBV5-6 NA
CASSPQPGQGGETQYF TGCGCCAGCAGCCCGCAGCCTGGACAGGGAGGAGAGACCCAGTACTTC TRBJ2-5 few TRBV5-1 TRBD1
CASSVQGSRSNSPLHF TGTGCCAGCAGCGTACAGGGTTCCCGATCTAATTCACCCCTCCACTTT TRBJ1-6 few TRBV9 NA
CAIRSDTGYGYTF TGTGCCATCAGATCGGACACCGGCTATGGCTACACCTTC TRBJ1-2 NA TRBV10-3 NA
CASSYGGAIDGYTF TGTGCCAGCAGTTACGGGGGGGCGATAGACGGCTACACCTTC TRBJ1-2 NA TRBV6-6 NA
CSVQEGAGEAFF TGCAGCGTTCAAGAGGGCGCAGGTGAAGCTTTCTTT TRBJ1-1 NA TRBV29-1 NA
CASTGGRRNTEAFF TGCGCCAGCACCGGGGGGAGAAGGAACACTGAAGCTTTCTTT TRBJ1-1 NA TRBV10-2 NA
CASSPSRRRSEAFF TGTGCCAGCAGCCCCTCTCGTAGACGGAGTGAAGCTTTCTTT TRBJ1-1 NA TRBV5-4 NA
CASTNRQGEAFF TGTGCCAGTACCAACAGACAGGGGGAAGCTTTCTTT TRBJ1-1 NA TRBV19 TRBD1
CASSAQGSGANVLTF TGTGCCAGCAGCGCACAGGGCTCTGGGGCCAACGTCCTGACTTTC TRBJ2-6 NA TRBV11-1 NA
CASSRRSGQGTGELFF TGTGCCAGCAGCCGCCGGTCGGGACAAGGCACCGGGGAGCTGTTTTTT TRBJ2-2 NA TRBV3-1/TRBV3-2 NA
CASSPRLEGNIQYF TGTGCCAGTAGTCCCCGTTTAGAGGGAAACATTCAGTACTTC TRBJ2-4 NA TRBV19 NA
CASSHGAGLSSGANVLTF TGTGCCAGCAGCCATGGGGCGGGACTCAGCTCTGGGGCCAACGTCCTGACTTTC TRBJ2-6 NA TRBV7-9 NA
CASSLVRSNTGELFF TGTGCCAGCAGCTTAGTAAGGAGTAACACCGGGGAGCTGTTTTTT TRBJ2-2 NA TRBV7-2 NA
CASSPGHSNTEAFF TGTGCCAGCAGCCCGGGTCACTCGAACACTGAAGCTTTCTTT TRBJ1-1 NA TRBV7-3 NA
CASSEMNPGLAANTGELFF TGTGCCAGCAGTGAAATGAATCCAGGACTAGCGGCGAACACCGGGGAGCTGTTTTTT TRBJ2-2 NA TRBV6-1 TRBD2
CATSASGGTGELFF TGTGCCACCAGTGCCTCCGGAGGAACCGGGGAGCTGTTTTTT TRBJ2-2 NA TRBV24-1 NA
CATSGSTGFESPLHF TGTGCCACCAGCGGATCGACAGGATTCGAGTCACCCCTCCACTTT TRBJ1-6 few TRBV15 NA
CASSPAGGNYEQYF TGTGCCAGCTCACCGGCGGGAGGAAACTACGAGCAGTACTTC TRBJ2-7 NA TRBV18 TRBD2
CASRRTSGIAYEQYF TGTGCCAGCAGGCGAACTAGCGGGATCGCCTACGAGCAGTACTTC TRBJ2-7 few TRBV5-6 TRBD2
CASWAGGDGYTF TGTGCCTCCTGGGCAGGGGGCGATGGCTACACCTTC TRBJ1-2 NA TRBV7-9 TRBD1
CASSSGGGYTF TGTGCCAGTAGTTCGGGAGGAGGCTACACCTTC TRBJ1-2 NA TRBV19 NA
CASSSPGVIGNTEAFF TGTGCCAGTAGTAGTCCAGGGGTCATAGGGAACACTGAAGCTTTCTTT TRBJ1-1 once TRBV19 NA
CASSGTQITGTGELFF TGTGCCAGCAGCGGCACCCAGATAACCGGGACCGGGGAGCTGTTTTTT TRBJ2-2 NA TRBV7-9 NA
CASSPTVIYGYTF TGTGCCAGCAGCCCGACAGTAATCTATGGCTACACCTTC TRBJ1-2 NA TRBV6-5 NA
CASSEAAGLYGYTF TGTGCCAGCAGTGAAGCTGCGGGCCTCTATGGCTACACCTTC TRBJ1-2 NA TRBV6-1 NA
CASSKDGHSSTDTQYF TGTGCCAGCAGTAAAGATGGACACTCATCCACAGATACGCAGTATTTT TRBJ2-3 NA TRBV11-1 NA
CSVGGQGGGEAFF TGCAGCGTTGGGGGACAGGGGGGTGGTGAAGCTTTCTTT TRBJ1-1 NA TRBV29-1 TRBD1
CASSPQGSGNSPLHF TGTGCCAGCTCACCCCAGGGGTCCGGCAATTCACCCCTCCACTTT TRBJ1-6 few TRBV18 NA
CASSLQGRENTEAFF TGTGCCAGCAGCTTACAGGGAAGGGAGAACACTGAAGCTTTCTTT TRBJ1-1 NA TRBV6-6 NA
CASSSPGGALAYNEQFF TGTGCCAGCAGCTCCCCAGGCGGGGCCCTCGCCTACAATGAGCAGTTCTTC TRBJ2-1 NA TRBV9 NA
CASSPSRGNSKTQYF TGTGCCAGCTCACCGTCCAGGGGCAATAGTAAGACCCAGTACTTC TRBJ2-5 NA TRBV18 NA
CASRNRVDTGELFF TGTGCCAGTAGAAACAGGGTGGACACCGGGGAGCTGTTTTTT TRBJ2-2 NA TRBV19 NA
CASSLGTTTNYGYTF TGCGCCAGCAGCTTGGGGACAACAACTAACTATGGCTACACCTTC TRBJ1-2 NA TRBV5-1 NA
CAIRTEDYGYTF TGTGCCATCAGGACAGAGGACTATGGCTACACCTTC TRBJ1-2 NA TRBV10-3 NA
CASSLSGTPQETQYF TGTGCCAGCAGCCTGTCCGGGACACCACAAGAGACCCAGTACTTC TRBJ2-5 NA TRBV6-5 NA
CASSGAASGNTIYF TGTGCCAGCAGCGGAGCAGCCTCTGGAAACACCATATATTTT TRBJ1-3 NA TRBV6-5 NA
CASSQARGFTEAFF TGTGCCAGCAGCCAAGCCAGGGGCTTCACTGAAGCTTTCTTT TRBJ1-1 NA TRBV3-1/TRBV3-2 NA
CASSPSGDLYEQYF TGTGCCAGCAGCCCTAGCGGGGATCTCTACGAGCAGTACTTC TRBJ2-7 NA TRBV4-2 TRBD2